A selection of T cell receptor beta chains follows, all from one sample in a study of shared clonotypes between healthy human individuals. Sequenced by immunoSEQ multiplex PCR; TCRdb stores in-frame clones only, minus some. The sample records some 1.5 million clones, about 96% being singletons. Specimen: naive CD4+ T cells sorted from blood. The receptors here all came from a man aged 25 to 45 in good health. CDR3s include the opening cysteine and the closing phenylalanine or tryptophan. A D gene is named only where the DNA matches it firmly. Clone size appears in some rows only: once, few, many, or a class for an expanded clone.

TRBD2	-	TRBV5-1	TRBJ2-7	CASSPGLAGGGEQYF	TGCGCCAGCAGCCCCGGACTAGCGGGAGGGGGGGAGCAGTACTTC
-	-	TRBV19	TRBJ2-3	CASSMALSTDTQYF	TGTGCCAGTAGTATGGCATTGAGCACAGATACGCAGTATTTT
-	-	TRBV29-1	TRBJ2-7	CSVKTDTYEQYF	TGCAGCGTCAAGACAGACACCTACGAGCAGTACTTC
-	-	TRBV4-3	TRBJ1-5	CASSLKRDTVPQHF	TGCGCCAGCAGCCTCAAGAGAGATACGGTGCCCCAGCATTTT
-	-	TRBV9	TRBJ2-1	CASSKMTRGTYNEQFF	TGTGCCAGCAGCAAAATGACCCGCGGGACTTACAATGAGCAGTTCTTC
TRBD2	-	TRBV5-8	TRBJ2-5	CASSVSGAGGRETQYF	TGTGCCAGCAGCGTTTCGGGGGCGGGAGGGAGAGAGACCCAGTACTTC
-	-	TRBV5-4	TRBJ2-2	CASSLEGSTGELFF	TGTGCCAGCAGCTTGGAAGGGTCCACCGGGGAGCTGTTTTTT
-	-	TRBV7-2	TRBJ1-3	CASSLAGTVSGNTIYF	TGTGCCAGCAGCTTAGCCGGGACCGTCTCTGGAAACACCATATATTTT
TRBD1	-	TRBV11-2	TRBJ2-7	CASSLGVTGGFFSYEQYF	TGTGCCAGCAGCTTAGGGGTTACAGGGGGCTTTTTCTCCTACGAGCAGTACTTC
TRBD2	-	TRBV5-4	TRBJ2-7	CASSSVASGSGSYEQYF	TGTGCCAGCAGCTCAGTAGCTAGCGGGAGTGGTTCCTACGAGCAGTACTTC
-	-	TRBV5-4	TRBJ2-5	CASRAGNEETQYF	TGTGCCAGCAGGGCGGGGAATGAAGAGACCCAGTACTTC
TRBD2	-	TRBV7-9	TRBJ2-3	CASAPFPGGLSTDTQYF	TGTGCCAGCGCGCCCTTCCCGGGAGGCCTGAGCACAGATACGCAGTATTTT
-	-	TRBV4-2	TRBJ2-1	CASSPRTQNEQFF	TGTGCCAGCAGCCCCCGGACCCAAAATGAGCAGTTCTTC
TRBD1	-	TRBV9	TRBJ1-1	CASSVGGLSGGAFF	TGTGCCAGCAGCGTAGGAGGTTTATCAGGGGGAGCTTTCTTT
-	-	TRBV29-1	TRBJ1-2	CSVEIGQTSGYTF	TGCAGCGTTGAGATTGGACAGACATCGGGCTACACCTTC
TRBD2	-	TRBV5-1	TRBJ2-3	CATQAAGVDTQYF	TGCGCCACCCAGGCGGCGGGAGTTGATACGCAGTATTTT
-	-	TRBV4-1	TRBJ2-4	CASSQDLRGAKNIQYF	TGCGCCAGCAGCCAAGATCTTCGGGGAGCCAAAAACATTCAGTACTTC
TRBD2	-	TRBV7-8	TRBJ2-1	CASSLGLAGEGNEQFF	TGTGCCAGCAGCTTAGGCCTAGCGGGAGAGGGGAATGAGCAGTTCTTC
-	-	TRBV18	TRBJ2-5	CASSPGVETQYF	TGTGCCAGCTCACCAGGGGTGGAGACCCAGTACTTC
TRBD1	-	TRBV7-9	TRBJ2-1	CASSPGTGSREQFF	TGTGCCAGCAGCCCCGGGACAGGGAGCCGGGAGCAGTTCTTC
TRBD1	once	TRBV7-8	TRBJ2-1	CASSGDRDGYEQFF	TGTGCCAGCAGCGGGGACAGGGACGGCTATGAGCAGTTCTTC
-	-	TRBV6-6	TRBJ2-1	CASNVVGGTRDNEQFF	TGTGCCAGCAATGTAGTAGGGGGTACGCGGGACAATGAGCAGTTCTTC
-	-	TRBV5-5	TRBJ2-5	CASSLVGTQYF	TGTGCCAGCAGCTTGGTTGGGACCCAGTACTTC
-	-	TRBV28	TRBJ1-4	CASSSRTSRFF	TGTGCCAGCAGTTCCCGAACGTCCCGGTTTTTT
-	-	TRBV4-2	TRBJ2-1	CASSPRDLRNEQFF	TGTGCCAGCAGCCCCCGGGATCTAAGAAATGAGCAGTTCTTC
TRBD1	-	TRBV2	TRBJ2-2	CASSEARQGAAGELFF	TGTGCCAGCAGTGAAGCCCGCCAGGGGGCGGCCGGGGAGCTGTTTTTT
-	-	TRBV19	TRBJ2-2	CASSLWTASNTGELFF	TGTGCCAGTTCCCTCTGGACAGCTTCGAACACCGGGGAGCTGTTTTTT
-	-	TRBV14	TRBJ2-1	CASSQVSEQFF	TGTGCCAGCAGCCAAGTTTCAGAGCAGTTCTTC
-	-	TRBV2	TRBJ2-5	CASSGYREKETQYF	TGTGCCAGCAGTGGCTACAGAGAGAAAGAGACCCAGTACTTC
-	-	TRBV27	TRBJ2-7	CASSSPGTSYEQYF	TGTGCCAGCAGTTCCCCCGGGACCTCCTACGAGCAGTACTTC
-	-	TRBV18	TRBJ2-4	CASSPPGLSAKNIQYF	TGTGCCAGCTCACCACCGGGGCTTTCAGCCAAAAACATTCAGTACTTC
-	-	TRBV5-1	TRBJ2-1	CASSDLAAGYSYNEQFF	TGCGCCAGCAGCGACCTCGCGGCGGGATACTCCTACAATGAGCAGTTCTTC
-	-	TRBV7-9	TRBJ1-1	CASSPLVYDTEAFF	TGTGCCAGCAGCCCCCTAGTGTATGACACTGAAGCTTTCTTT
TRBD1	-	TRBV6-1	TRBJ2-2	CASRQGQNTGELFF	TGTGCCAGCCGACAGGGGCAAAACACCGGGGAGCTGTTTTTT
-	-	TRBV28	TRBJ1-1	CASSFPTVPEAFF	TGTGCCAGCAGTTTCCCGACCGTCCCTGAAGCTTTCTTT
TRBD2	-	TRBV7-3	TRBJ2-7	CASSSGGLAHEQYF	TGTGCCAGCAGCTCTGGCGGACTAGCCCACGAGCAGTACTTC
-	-	TRBV11-2	TRBJ1-3	CASSPSPGNTIYF	TGTGCCAGCAGCCCCAGCCCTGGAAACACCATATATTTT
-	-	TRBV5-1	TRBJ1-1	CASSLVGGSEAFF	TGCGCCAGCAGCTTGGTAGGCGGGTCTGAAGCTTTCTTT
TRBD1	-	TRBV10-3	TRBJ1-1	CAISVATYRDRNTEAFF	TGTGCCATCAGCGTCGCTACCTACCGGGACAGGAACACTGAAGCTTTCTTT
-	-	TRBV6-6	TRBJ2-7	CASSSQVLYEQYF	TGTGCCAGCAGTTCTCAGGTTCTCTACGAGCAGTACTTC
TRBD1	-	TRBV5-1	TRBJ2-5	CASSQQGVQETQYF	TGCGCCAGCAGCCAGCAGGGGGTCCAAGAGACCCAGTACTTC
TRBD1	-	TRBV6-5	TRBJ2-7	CASSLQGGEQYF	TGTGCCAGCAGTTTACAGGGGGGCGAGCAGTACTTC
-	-	TRBV5-5	TRBJ2-2	CASSLRGVKGGTTGELFF	TGTGCCAGCAGCTTGAGGGGCGTTAAGGGCGGCACCACCGGGGAGCTGTTTTTT
-	-	TRBV28	TRBJ2-7	CASSLSEVTYEQYF	TGTGCCAGCAGTTTATCGGAGGTAACCTACGAGCAGTACTTC
-	-	TRBV5-4	TRBJ2-7	CASSPALLEAEQYF	TGTGCCAGCTCCCCTGCGCTGTTGGAGGCCGAGCAGTACTTC